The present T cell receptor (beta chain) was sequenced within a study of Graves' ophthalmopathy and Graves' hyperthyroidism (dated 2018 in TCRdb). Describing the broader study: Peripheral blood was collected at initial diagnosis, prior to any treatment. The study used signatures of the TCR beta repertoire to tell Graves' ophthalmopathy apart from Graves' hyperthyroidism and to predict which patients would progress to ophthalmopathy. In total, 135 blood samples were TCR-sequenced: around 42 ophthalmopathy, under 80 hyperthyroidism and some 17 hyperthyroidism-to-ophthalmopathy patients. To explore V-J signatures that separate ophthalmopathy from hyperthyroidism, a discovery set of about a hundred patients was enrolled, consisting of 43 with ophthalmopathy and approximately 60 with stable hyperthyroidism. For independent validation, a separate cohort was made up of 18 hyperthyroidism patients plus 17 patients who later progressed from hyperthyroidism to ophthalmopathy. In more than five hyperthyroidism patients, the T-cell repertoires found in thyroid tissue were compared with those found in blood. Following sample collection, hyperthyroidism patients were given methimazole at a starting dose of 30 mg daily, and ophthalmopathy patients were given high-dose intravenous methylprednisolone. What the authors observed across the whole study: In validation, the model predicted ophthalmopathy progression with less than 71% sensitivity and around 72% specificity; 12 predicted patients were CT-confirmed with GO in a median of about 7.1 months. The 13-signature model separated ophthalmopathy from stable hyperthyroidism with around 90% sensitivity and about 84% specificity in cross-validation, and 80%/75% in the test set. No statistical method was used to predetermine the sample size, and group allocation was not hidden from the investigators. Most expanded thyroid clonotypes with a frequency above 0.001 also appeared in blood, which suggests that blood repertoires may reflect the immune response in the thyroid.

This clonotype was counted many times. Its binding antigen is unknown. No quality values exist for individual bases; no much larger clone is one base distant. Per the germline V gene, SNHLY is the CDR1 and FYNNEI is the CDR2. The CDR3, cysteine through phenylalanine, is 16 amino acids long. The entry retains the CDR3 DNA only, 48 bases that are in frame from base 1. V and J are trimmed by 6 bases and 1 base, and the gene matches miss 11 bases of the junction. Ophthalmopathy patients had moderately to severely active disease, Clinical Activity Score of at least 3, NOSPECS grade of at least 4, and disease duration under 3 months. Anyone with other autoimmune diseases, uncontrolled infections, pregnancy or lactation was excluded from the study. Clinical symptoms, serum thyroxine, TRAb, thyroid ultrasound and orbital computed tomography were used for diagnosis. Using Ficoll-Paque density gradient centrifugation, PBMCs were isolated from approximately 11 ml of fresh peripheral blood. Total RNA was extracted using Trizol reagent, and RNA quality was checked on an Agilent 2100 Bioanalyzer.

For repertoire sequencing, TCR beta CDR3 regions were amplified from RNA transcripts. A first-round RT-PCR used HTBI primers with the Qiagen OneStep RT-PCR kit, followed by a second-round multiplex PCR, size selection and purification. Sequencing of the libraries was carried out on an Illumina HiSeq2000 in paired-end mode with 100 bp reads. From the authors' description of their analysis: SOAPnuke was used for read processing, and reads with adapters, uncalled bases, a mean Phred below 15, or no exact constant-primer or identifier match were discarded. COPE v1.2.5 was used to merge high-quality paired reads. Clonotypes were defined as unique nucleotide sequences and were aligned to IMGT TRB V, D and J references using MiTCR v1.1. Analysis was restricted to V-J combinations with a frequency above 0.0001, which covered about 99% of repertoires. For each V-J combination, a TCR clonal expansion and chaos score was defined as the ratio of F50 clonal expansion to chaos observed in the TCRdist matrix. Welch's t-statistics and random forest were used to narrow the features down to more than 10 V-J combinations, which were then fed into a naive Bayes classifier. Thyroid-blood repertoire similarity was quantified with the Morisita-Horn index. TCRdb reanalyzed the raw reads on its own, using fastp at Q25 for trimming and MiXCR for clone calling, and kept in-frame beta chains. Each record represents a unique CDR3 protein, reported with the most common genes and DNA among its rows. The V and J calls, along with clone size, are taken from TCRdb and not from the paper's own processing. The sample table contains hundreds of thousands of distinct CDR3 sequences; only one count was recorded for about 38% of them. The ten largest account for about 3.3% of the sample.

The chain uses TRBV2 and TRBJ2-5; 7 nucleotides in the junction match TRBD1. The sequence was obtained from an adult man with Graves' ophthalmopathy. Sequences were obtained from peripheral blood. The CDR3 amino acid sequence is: CASSLIQGPSQETQYF. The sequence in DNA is TGTGCCAGCAGCCTAATACAGGGGCCTTCCCAAGAGACCCAGTACTTC.